The 9 T cell receptor beta chains listed next were all sequenced from one sample in a study of blood T cell repertoires in COVID-19. The assay was immunoSEQ multiplex PCR, and TCRdb's table has in-frame clones only and misses some. The table has approximately 210,000 clones, approximately 90% seen once. The sequenced sample was peripheral blood. The receptors derive from a human donor in a cohort sampled during active COVID-19.

V is TRBV24-1 and J is TRBJ2-5; 7 nucleotides align to TRBD2. The CDR3 spans 13 residues. V shed 4 bases, J shed 2 bases, and the junction held 0 bases outside the gene matches. Germline lookup yields CDR1 KGHDR and CDR2 SFDVKD. Here the CDR3 DNA reads TGTGCCACCAGTGAGGGAGGGCAAGAGACCCAGTACTTC. Residues: CATSEGGQETQYF.

V usage is TRBV5-1 and J usage is TRBJ2-3; TRBD2 matches 8 bases. Trimming at V came to 0 bases and at J to 3 bases, leaving 3 bases not matched to a gene. Germline CDR1 is SGHRS and CDR2 is YFSETQ. CDR3 length equals 15 residues. Here the CDR3 reads CASSLGGRSTDTQYF. The DNA for the CDR3 is TGCGCCAGCAGCTTGGGCGGGAGGTCTACAGATACGCAGTATTTT.

This chain links TRBV2 with TRBJ1-3, with unresolved D. Trimming left V 3 bases short and J 9 bases short, with 9 bases between. Germline lookup yields CDR1 SNHLY and CDR2 FYNNEI. This CDR3 comprises 12 residues. Here the CDR3 DNA reads TGTGCCAGCAGTGATGGACTTGGCACCATATATTTT. It specifies CASSDGLGTIYF.

This clone has a single count. The chain recombines TRBV27 with TRBJ1-4; TRBD1 matches at 7 bases. The J segment lost 5 bases and the V segment lost 5 bases, leaving 8 bases of the junction unmatched. The CDR3 runs to 15 residues. CDR1 and CDR2 from the germline V gene are MNHEY and SMNVEV (reference sequence). CDR3 sequence reads: CASSLLGTANEKLFF. CDR3 DNA sequence: TGTGCCAGCAGTCTACTAGGGACAGCGAATGAAAAACTGTTTTTT.

The V call is TRBV6-2 or TRBV6-3, the J call TRBJ2-1, with D possibly TRBD2 on 5 matching bases. The CDR3 totals 11 residues. Trimming took off 5 bases at V and 10 bases at J, with 9 bases between the two ends. CDR1 and CDR2 from the germline V gene are MNHEY and SVGEGT. Here the CDR3 reads CASSRREEQFF. CDR3 nucleotides: TGTGCCAGCAGTCGTCGGGAAGAGCAGTTCTTC.

The CDR3 region has the DNA TGCGCCAGCAGCCAACGACAGGTTTCGTCCGACGAGCAGTACTTC. Translated: CASSQRQVSSDEQYF. This chain links TRBV4-1 with TRBJ2-7; D is perhaps TRBD1 (6 bases). The CDR3 is 15 residues long. Germline CDR1 and CDR2: MGHRA and YSYEKL. Trimming removed 2 bases from V and 5 bases from J, with 16 bases in between.

The rearrangement joins TRBV4-1 to TRBJ2-1; 7 nucleotides agree with TRBD2. The V gene's germline CDR1 is MGHRA and CDR2 YSYEKL. J lost 10 bases, V lost 1 base, and 10 bases had no gene match. The CDR3 is made up of 15 amino acids. The CDR3, as DNA: TGCGCCAGCAGCCAAGGCGGGAGTGTCGGTAGGGAGCAGTTCTTC. Amino acid sequence: CASSQGGSVGREQFF.

This chain uses TRBV18 with TRBJ1-1, with 7 bases fitting TRBD1. The germline gives CDR1 KGHSH, CDR2 LQKENI. The CDR3 totals 14 residues. The J segment lost 10 bases and the V segment lost 6 bases, leaving 14 bases of the junction unmatched. The CDR3 DNA reads as TGTGCCAGCTCCCCTTTAACAGGGGCCCAAGGAGCTTTCTTT. Amino acids: CASSPLTGAQGAFF.

The V gene is TRBV3-1 (or the pseudogene TRBV3-2), the J gene TRBJ2-7; maybe TRBD1 (5 bases). V lost 4 bases and J lost 4, with 11 bases in between. Germline V lookup: CDR1 LGHDT, CDR2 YNNKEL (reference sequence). CDR3 length: 13 residues. The CDR3 loop reads CASSRRGEYEQYF. The CDR3 region has the DNA TGTGCCAGCAGCCGAAGGGGTGAGTACGAGCAGTACTTC.